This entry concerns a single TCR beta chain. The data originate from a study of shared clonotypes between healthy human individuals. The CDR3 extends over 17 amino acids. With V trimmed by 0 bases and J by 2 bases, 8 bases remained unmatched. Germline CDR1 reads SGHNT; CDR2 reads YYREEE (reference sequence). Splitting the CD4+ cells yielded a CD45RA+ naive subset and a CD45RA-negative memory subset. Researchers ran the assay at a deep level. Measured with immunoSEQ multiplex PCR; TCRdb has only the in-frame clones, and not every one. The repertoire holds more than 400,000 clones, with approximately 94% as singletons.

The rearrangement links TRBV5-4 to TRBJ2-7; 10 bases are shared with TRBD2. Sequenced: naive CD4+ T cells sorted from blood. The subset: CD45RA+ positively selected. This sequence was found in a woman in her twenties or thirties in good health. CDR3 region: CASSLGPLAGFTYEQYF. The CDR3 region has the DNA TGTGCCAGCAGCTTGGGGCCACTAGCGGGATTTACCTACGAGCAGTACTTC.